This is a list of T cell receptor beta chains from one sample in a study of cytomegalovirus exposure and HLA in healthy donors. Sequenced by immunoSEQ multiplex PCR; TCRdb stores in-frame clones only, minus some. The sample records 280,000 or so clones, roughly 89% being singletons. The specimen sequenced was PBMCs. These receptors all come from a young woman in good health and CMV-seronegative. Each CDR3 is given with its conserved first and last residue. D genes are given only for firm matches. The listing skips clone size in some rows; elsewhere it reads once, few, many or a size class.

clone size | D gene | J gene | V gene | CDR3 protein | CDR3 DNA
- | - | TRBJ1-1 | TRBV6-5 | CASSYTYSGPRVKAFF | TGTGCCAGCAGTTACACGTACAGCGGGCCTCGGGTGAAAGCTTTCTTT
- | - | TRBJ1-1 | TRBV20-1 | CSAPGETEAFF | TGCAGTGCCCCAGGGGAGACTGAAGCTTTCTTT
- | TRBD2 | TRBJ2-5 | TRBV2 | CASSEGELAGTQETQYF | TGTGCCAGCAGTGAAGGAGAATTAGCGGGGACACAAGAGACCCAGTACTTC
once | - | TRBJ2-5 | TRBV2 | CASSVGGWGARETQYF | TGTGCCAGCAGTGTGGGCGGGTGGGGTGCTCGGGAGACCCAGTACTTC
- | TRBD1 | TRBJ1-2 | TRBV19 | CASSIFLTGQGEIGYTF | TGTGCCAGTAGTATCTTCTTAACCGGACAGGGGGAGATTGGCTACACCTTC
- | - | TRBJ1-5 | TRBV30 | CAWSGLGGNQPQHF | TGTGCCTGGAGTGGGTTGGGAGGCAATCAGCCCCAGCATTTT
- | TRBD1 | TRBJ2-7 | TRBV5-4 | CASSLGGQGATYEQYF | TGTGCCAGCAGCTTGGGGGGACAGGGGGCTACCTACGAGCAGTACTTC
- | - | TRBJ1-2 | TRBV9 | CASTSASEENYGYTF | TGTGCCAGCACCTCCGCGAGTGAGGAAAACTATGGCTACACCTTC
- | - | TRBJ1-5 | TRBV2 | CASSSARGNQPQHF | TGTGCCAGCAGTTCCGCACGGGGCAATCAGCCCCAGCATTTT
- | - | TRBJ2-2 | TRBV10-3 | CAISDGDTSTGELFF | TGTGCCATCAGTGATGGGGACACTTCCACCGGGGAGCTGTTTTTT
few | - | TRBJ1-1 | TRBV4-1 | CASSPITGLTEAFF | TGCGCCAGCAGCCCTATAACAGGGCTCACTGAAGCTTTCTTT
- | - | TRBJ1-6 | TRBV6-5 | CASRRERGSPLHF | TGTGCCAGCAGAAGGGAGCGAGGTTCCCCCCTCCACTTT
- | - | TRBJ2-4 | TRBV27 | CASSSNQGSGLAKNIQYF | TGTGCCAGCAGTTCAAATCAGGGGTCCGGGTTAGCCAAAAACATTCAGTACTTC
- | - | TRBJ1-5 | TRBV2 | CASSVQGLGNQPQHF | TGTGCCAGCAGTGTACAGGGCCTTGGAAATCAGCCCCAGCATTTT
- | TRBD2 | TRBJ2-1 | TRBV4-1 | CASSQASGGPYNEQFF | TGCGCCAGCAGCCAAGCTAGCGGGGGCCCTTACAATGAGCAGTTCTTC
- | TRBD1 | TRBJ2-7 | TRBV15 | CATSNVGTGGTYEQYF | TGTGCCACCAGCAATGTAGGGACAGGGGGGACCTACGAGCAGTACTTC
- | - | TRBJ2-3 | TRBV7-2 | CASSLGPGSTDTQYF | TGTGCCAGCAGCTTAGGGCCGGGGAGCACAGATACGCAGTATTTT
- | - | TRBJ2-7 | TRBV9 | CASSVGDFSYEQYF | TGTGCCAGCAGCGTAGGTGACTTTTCCTACGAGCAGTACTTC
- | - | TRBJ2-7 | TRBV5-1 | CASSLAIGGAVEQYF | TGCGCCAGCAGCTTGGCCATCGGGGGTGCAGTCGAGCAGTACTTC
- | - | TRBJ1-4 | TRBV5-6 | CASSVNRFEKLFF | TGTGCCAGCAGCGTGAACAGATTTGAAAAACTGTTTTTT
once | - | TRBJ1-4 | TRBV19 | CASSIWLRDVLFF | TGTGCCAGTAGTATTTGGTTGCGGGACGTGCTGTTTTTT
- | TRBD2 | TRBJ2-5 | TRBV10-2 | CASSPGLGALEQYF | TGCGCCAGCAGCCCGGGACTAGGCGCCCTGGAGCAGTACTTC
- | - | TRBJ1-1 | TRBV18 | CASSPSGSPNTEAFF | TGTGCCAGCTCACCATCTGGGAGCCCGAACACTGAAGCTTTCTTT
- | TRBD1 | TRBJ2-2 | TRBV5-4 | CASSKDRGSTGELFF | TGTGCCAGCAGCAAGGACAGGGGAAGCACCGGGGAGCTGTTTTTT
- | - | TRBJ1-5 | TRBV18 | CASSPQDSNRGNQPQHF | TGTGCCAGCTCACCACAAGATTCGAACAGGGGCAATCAGCCCCAGCATTTT
- | - | TRBJ1-1 | TRBV7-2 | CASSLKGRPNTEAFF | TGTGCCAGCAGCTTAAAGGGGCGGCCGAACACTGAAGCTTTCTTT
- | TRBD1 | TRBJ1-2 | TRBV29-1 | CSAGQGAKGYTF | TGCAGCGCCGGACAGGGGGCGAAGGGCTACACCTTC
- | TRBD2 | TRBJ2-5 | TRBV29-1 | CSVEGGSWYQETQYF | TGCAGCGTTGAAGGCGGGAGTTGGTACCAAGAGACCCAGTACTTC
- | - | TRBJ2-7 | TRBV7-3 | CASSPRGAGEQYF | TGTGCCAGCAGCCCCCGGGGGGCCGGCGAGCAGTACTTC
- | TRBD1 | TRBJ1-2 | TRBV29-1 | CSGGTGNYGYTF | TGCAGCGGGGGGACAGGGAACTATGGCTACACCTTC
- | TRBD1 | TRBJ1-5 | TRBV5-5 | CASSLAGTGAQPQHF | TGTGCCAGCAGCTTGGCCGGGACAGGGGCCCAGCCCCAGCATTTT
- | TRBD2 | TRBJ2-7 | TRBV2 | CASRRSSGTSYEQYF | TGTGCCAGCAGGAGGAGCAGCGGGACTTCCTACGAGCAGTACTTC
- | TRBD1 | TRBJ1-1 | TRBV29-1 | CSVAKRLQGAQSTEAFF | TGCAGCGTTGCCAAACGGTTACAGGGGGCGCAAAGCACTGAAGCTTTCTTT
- | TRBD2 | TRBJ2-1 | TRBV7-8 | CASTAGGDEQFF | TGTGCCAGCACGGCGGGGGGTGACGAGCAGTTCTTC
- | - | TRBJ1-1 | TRBV5-4 | CASSVRGSYTEAFF | TGTGCCAGCAGCGTCAGGGGATCTTACACTGAAGCTTTCTTT
- | TRBD1 | TRBJ1-2 | TRBV2 | CASTLNRGGVGYTF | TGTGCCAGCACTTTGAACAGGGGCGGAGTCGGCTACACCTTC
- | - | TRBJ2-3 | TRBV6-1 | CASSVELITDTQYF | TGTGCCAGCAGTGTCGAGTTAATCACAGATACGCAGTATTTT
- | - | TRBJ1-3 | TRBV6-4 | CASSDPTVSGNTIYF | TGTGCCAGCAGTGACCCCACGGTCTCTGGAAACACCATATATTTT
- | TRBD1 | TRBJ2-7 | TRBV7-3 | CASSLRGPPSEQYF | TGTGCCAGCAGCCTAAGGGGGCCCCCCTCTGAGCAGTACTTC
- | TRBD1 | TRBJ1-2 | TRBV5-1 | CASSLPGQAVNGYTF | TGCGCCAGCAGCTTACCGGGACAGGCAGTCAACGGCTACACCTTC
- | TRBD1 | TRBJ1-5 | TRBV6-5 | CASRRQGGQPQHF | TGTGCCAGCAGACGACAGGGGGGACAGCCCCAGCATTTT